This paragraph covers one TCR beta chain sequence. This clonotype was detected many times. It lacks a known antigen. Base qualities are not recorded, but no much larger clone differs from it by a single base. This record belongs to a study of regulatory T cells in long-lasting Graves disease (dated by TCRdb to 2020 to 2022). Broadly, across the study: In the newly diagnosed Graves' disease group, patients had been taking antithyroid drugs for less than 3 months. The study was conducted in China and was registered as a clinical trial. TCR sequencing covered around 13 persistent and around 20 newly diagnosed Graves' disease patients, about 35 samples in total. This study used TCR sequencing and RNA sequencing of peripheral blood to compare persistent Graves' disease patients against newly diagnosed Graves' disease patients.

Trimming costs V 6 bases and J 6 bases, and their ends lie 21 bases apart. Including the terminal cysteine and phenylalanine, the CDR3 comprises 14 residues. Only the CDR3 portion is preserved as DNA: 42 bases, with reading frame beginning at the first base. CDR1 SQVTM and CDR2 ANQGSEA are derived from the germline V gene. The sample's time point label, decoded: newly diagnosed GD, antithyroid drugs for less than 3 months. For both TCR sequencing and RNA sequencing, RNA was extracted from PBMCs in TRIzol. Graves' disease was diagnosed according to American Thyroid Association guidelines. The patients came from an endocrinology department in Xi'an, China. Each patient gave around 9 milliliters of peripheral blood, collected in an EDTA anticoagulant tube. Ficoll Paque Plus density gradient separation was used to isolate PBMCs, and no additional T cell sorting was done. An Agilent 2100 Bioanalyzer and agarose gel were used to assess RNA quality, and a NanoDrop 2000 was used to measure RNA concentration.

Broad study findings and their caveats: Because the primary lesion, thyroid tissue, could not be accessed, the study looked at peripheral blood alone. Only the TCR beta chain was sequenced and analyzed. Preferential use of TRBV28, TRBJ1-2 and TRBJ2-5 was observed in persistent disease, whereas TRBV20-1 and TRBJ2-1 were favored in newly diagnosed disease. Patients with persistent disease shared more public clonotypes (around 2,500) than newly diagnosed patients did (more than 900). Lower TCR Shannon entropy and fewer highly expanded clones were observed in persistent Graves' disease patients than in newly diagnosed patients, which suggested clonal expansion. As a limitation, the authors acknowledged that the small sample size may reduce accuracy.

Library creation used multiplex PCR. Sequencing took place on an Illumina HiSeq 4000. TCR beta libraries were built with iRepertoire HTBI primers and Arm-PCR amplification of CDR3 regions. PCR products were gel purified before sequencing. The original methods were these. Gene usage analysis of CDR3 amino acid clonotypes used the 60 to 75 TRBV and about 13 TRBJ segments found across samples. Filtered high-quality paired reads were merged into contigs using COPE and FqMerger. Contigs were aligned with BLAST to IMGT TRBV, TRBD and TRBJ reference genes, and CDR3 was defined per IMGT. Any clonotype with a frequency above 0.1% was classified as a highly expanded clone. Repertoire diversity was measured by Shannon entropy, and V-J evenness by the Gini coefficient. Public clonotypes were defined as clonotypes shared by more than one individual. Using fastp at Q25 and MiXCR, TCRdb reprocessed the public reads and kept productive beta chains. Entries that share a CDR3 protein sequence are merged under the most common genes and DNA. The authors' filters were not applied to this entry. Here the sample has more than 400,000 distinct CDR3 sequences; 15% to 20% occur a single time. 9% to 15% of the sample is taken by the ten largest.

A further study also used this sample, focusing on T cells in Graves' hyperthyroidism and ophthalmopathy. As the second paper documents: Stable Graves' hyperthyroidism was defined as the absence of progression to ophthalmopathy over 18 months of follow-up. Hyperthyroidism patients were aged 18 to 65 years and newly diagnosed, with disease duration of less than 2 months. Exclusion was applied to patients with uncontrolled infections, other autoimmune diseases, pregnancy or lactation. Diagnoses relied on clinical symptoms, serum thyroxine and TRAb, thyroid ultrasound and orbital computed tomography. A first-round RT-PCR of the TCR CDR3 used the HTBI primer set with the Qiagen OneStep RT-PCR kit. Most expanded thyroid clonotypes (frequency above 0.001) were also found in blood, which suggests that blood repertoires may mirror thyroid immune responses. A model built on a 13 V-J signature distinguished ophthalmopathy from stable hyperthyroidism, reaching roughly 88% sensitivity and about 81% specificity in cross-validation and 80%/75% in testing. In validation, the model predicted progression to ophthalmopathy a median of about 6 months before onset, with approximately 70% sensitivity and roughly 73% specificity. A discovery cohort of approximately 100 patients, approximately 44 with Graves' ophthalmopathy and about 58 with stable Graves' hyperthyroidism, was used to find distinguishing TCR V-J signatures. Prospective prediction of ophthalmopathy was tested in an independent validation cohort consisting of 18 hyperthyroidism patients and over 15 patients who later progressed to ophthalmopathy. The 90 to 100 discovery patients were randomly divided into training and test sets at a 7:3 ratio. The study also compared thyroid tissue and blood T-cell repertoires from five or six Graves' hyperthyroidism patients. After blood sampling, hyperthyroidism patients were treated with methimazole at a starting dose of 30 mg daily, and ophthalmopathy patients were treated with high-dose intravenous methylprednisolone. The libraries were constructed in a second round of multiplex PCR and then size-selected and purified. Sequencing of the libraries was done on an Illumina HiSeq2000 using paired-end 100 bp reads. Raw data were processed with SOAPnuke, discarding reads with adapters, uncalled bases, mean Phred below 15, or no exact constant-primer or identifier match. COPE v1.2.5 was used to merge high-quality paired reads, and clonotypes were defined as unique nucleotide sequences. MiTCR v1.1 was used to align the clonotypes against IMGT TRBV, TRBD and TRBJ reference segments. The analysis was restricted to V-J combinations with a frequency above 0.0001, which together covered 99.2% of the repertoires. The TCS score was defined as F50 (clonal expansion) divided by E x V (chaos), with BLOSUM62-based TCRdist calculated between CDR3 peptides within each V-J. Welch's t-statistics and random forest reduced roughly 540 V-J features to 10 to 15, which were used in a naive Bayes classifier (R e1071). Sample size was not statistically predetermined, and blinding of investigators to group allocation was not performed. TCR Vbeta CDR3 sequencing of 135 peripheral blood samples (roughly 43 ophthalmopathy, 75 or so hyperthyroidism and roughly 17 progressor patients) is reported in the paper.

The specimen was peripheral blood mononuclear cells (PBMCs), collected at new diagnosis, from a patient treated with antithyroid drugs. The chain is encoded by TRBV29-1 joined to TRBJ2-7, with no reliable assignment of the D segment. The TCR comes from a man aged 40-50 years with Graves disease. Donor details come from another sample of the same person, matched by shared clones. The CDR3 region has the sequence CSVGFGHSVSEQYF. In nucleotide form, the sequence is TGCAGCGTCGGATTCGGGCATTCGGTATCCGAGCAGTACTTC.